This TCR beta chain is from a study of cytomegalovirus exposure and HLA in healthy donors. The PCR employed 60 Vbeta primers together with 13 Jbeta primers. Sequencing was performed with immunoSEQ multiplex PCR; in TCRdb, only in-frame clones are kept and a portion is missing. The data hold roughly 200,000 clones, with approximately 86% observed a single time. The clonotype was recovered from a woman in her 30s in good health and CMV-seronegative. The specimen was PBMCs.

CDR3 nucleotides: TGTGCCAGCAGTCACAGGGCCCCGGCCAACGTCCTGACTTTC. Encoded protein: CASSHRAPANVLTF. The J gene is TRBJ2-6, the V gene TRBV7-3, with a weak D call TRBD1 (6 bases). This CDR3 is 14 amino acids long. Germline lookup yields CDR1 SGHTA and CDR2 FQGTGA. V was shortened by 6 bases and J by 6 bases, with 12 bases between the two germline ends.